This T cell receptor beta chain was captured in a study of cytotoxic CD8 clonotypes in ibrutinib-treated CLL. The CDR3 is 13 residues long. Germline V gene sequence: CDR1 ENHRY, CDR2 SYGVKD. Between the trimmed V and J ends, which lost 10 bases and 5 bases, there was a span of 17 bases. In its sample, this clone was seen a few times. What it binds is unknown. Frozen PBMC stocks contributed about 1.8 micrograms of genomic DNA to the TCR beta libraries. The method was immunoSEQ multiplex PCR; TCRdb's version includes in-frame clones alone and lacks a portion of them. The sample lists roughly 180,000 clones, about 84% occurring once. Study-wide results and caveats: Clonality (at baseline) was higher than in age-matched healthy donors and tracked circulating CD8+ T-cell counts.

The chain carries TRBV10-3 and TRBJ2-5; possible D gene TRBD2, 5 bases. The receptor was derived from a human donor with chronic lymphocytic leukemia. The sample in question was PBMCs, obtained after 24 months of ibrutinib treatment. DNA of the CDR3: TGTGCCACCGAACGGCTATCGGGGGAGACCCAGTACTTC. This codes for CATERLSGETQYF.